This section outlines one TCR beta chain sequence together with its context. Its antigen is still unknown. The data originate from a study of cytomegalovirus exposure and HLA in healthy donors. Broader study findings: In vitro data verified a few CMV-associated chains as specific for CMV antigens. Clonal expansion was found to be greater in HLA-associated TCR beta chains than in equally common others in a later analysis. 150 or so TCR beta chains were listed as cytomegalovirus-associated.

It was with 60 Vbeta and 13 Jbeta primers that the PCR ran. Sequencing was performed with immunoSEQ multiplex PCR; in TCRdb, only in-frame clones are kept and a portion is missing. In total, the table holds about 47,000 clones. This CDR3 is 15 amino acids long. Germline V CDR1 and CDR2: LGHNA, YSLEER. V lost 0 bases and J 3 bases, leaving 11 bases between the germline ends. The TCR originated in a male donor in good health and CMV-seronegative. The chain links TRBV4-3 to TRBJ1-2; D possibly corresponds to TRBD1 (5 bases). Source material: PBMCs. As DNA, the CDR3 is TGCGCCAGCAGCCAAGATGGGAACAGGTACTATGGCTACACCTTC. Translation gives CASSQDGNRYYGYTF.